This entry is about one T cell receptor beta chain. This sample was taken from a study of blood T cell repertoires in COVID-19. Study as a whole: The United States, Italy and Spain supplied acute and convalescent COVID-19 samples.

Clones were read by immunoSEQ multiplex PCR, and TCRdb kept only the in-frame ones, dropping some. Altogether fewer than 350,000 clones are present, about 90% being singletons, with the ten largest covering approximately 12%. The V gene end was trimmed by 6 bases and the J gene end by 5 bases; junction bases not matched to a gene: 10. This CDR3 is 15 amino acids long. Germline values: CDR1 MDHEN, CDR2 SYDVKM. Seattle's enrolled individuals joined amid active infection and were then monitored longitudinally. This TCR was recovered from a woman younger than 45 with COVID-19, enrolled during active disease. The specimen was peripheral blood. The chain recombines TRBV28 with TRBJ2-3, with TRBD2 identical over 8 bases. The chain's CDR3 is CASRSGGLALDTQYF. The CDR3 nucleotides are TGTGCCAGCAGGTCTGGAGGACTAGCATTAGATACGCAGTATTTT.